The 11 T cell receptor beta chains below come from one sample, sequenced in a study of CD8 T cells in ankylosing spondylitis. Study results and limitations: Made up of under ten highly homologous variants, a TCR beta motif appeared characteristic of ankylosing spondylitis blood.

Each CDR3 protein is one row after TCRdb ran MiXCR on the 5' RACE reads. The sample lists about 800,000 distinct CDR3 sequences, 12% occurring once. These TCRs are of unknown antigen specificity. The material sequenced was blood, either unsorted or a sorted T cell fraction (not recorded which). Source of these receptors: a male donor with ankylosing spondylitis.

This chain joins TRBV10-3 and TRBJ2-2; perhaps TRBD2 as D (5 bases). V gave up 7 bases and J gave up 2 bases, with 11 bases separating them. Looked up from germline, CDR1 is ENHRY and CDR2 is SYGVKD. The CDR3 has 14 amino acids. The CDR3: CAIKRQINTGELFF. The CDR3 nucleotides read TGTGCCATCAAGCGGCAAATTAACACCGGGGAGCTGTTTTTT.

J is TRBJ2-7 and V is TRBV11-2, with 12 nucleotides matching TRBD2. J lost 5 bases, V lost 3 bases, and 5 bases had no gene match. This CDR3 has 15 amino acids. Germline V gene data show CDR1 as SGHAT and CDR2 as FQNNGV. Here the CDR3 DNA reads TGTGCCAGCAGCTTCGCTAGCGGGAGGGCCAACGAGCAGTACTTC. It translates to CASSFASGRANEQYF. Complete variable domain (other parts from reference TRBV11-2 and TRBJ2-7): EAGVAQSPRYKIIEKRQSVAFWCNPISGHATLYWYQQILGQGPKLLIQFQNNGVVDDSQLPKDRFSAERLKGVDSTLKIQPAKLEDSAVYLCASSFASGRANEQYFGPGTRLTVT.

This clonotype has more than one count but fewer than ten. This chain connects TRBV6-1 to TRBJ2-7; 7 bases align to TRBD1. CDR1 and CDR2 (germline): MNHNS, SASEGT. Trimming at V came to 8 bases and at J to 3 bases, leaving 13 bases not matched to a gene. The CDR3 has 15 amino acids. CDR3 residues: CASLKPTGALYEQYF. DNA of the CDR3: TGTGCCAGCCTAAAGCCCACAGGGGCACTCTACGAGCAGTACTTC.

This clonotype was seen ten or more times. The chain employs TRBV20-1 and TRBJ1-1, with D tentatively TRBD1 (5 bases). The ends were cut back, 2 bases at V and 2 bases at J, with 12 bases in the middle. Germline CDR1 is DFQATT and CDR2 is SNEGSKA (reference sequence). The CDR3 covers 14 residues. The CDR3 here is CSARRETANTEAFF. Written as DNA, the CDR3 is TGCAGTGCTAGAAGGGAGACAGCCAACACTGAAGCTTTCTTT.

The chain carries TRBV20-1 and TRBJ1-2; D unresolved. Trimming stripped 5 bases from V and 5 bases from J, with 15 bases between. Germline V lookup: CDR1 DFQATT, CDR2 SNEGSKA (reference sequence). This CDR3 spans 13 amino acids. For the CDR3, the DNA is TGCAGTGCTTACCCTGACGTCCCGTATGGCTACACCTTC. It yields the protein CSAYPDVPYGYTF.

J is TRBJ2-7 and V is TRBV21-1; the table's D call of TRBD1 was not tested on the DNA. TRBV21-1 is described as a pseudogene. The CDR3 loop spans 14 amino acids. For the CDR3, the DNA is TGTGCCAGCAGCAAGAGGGGGCCCGACTACGAGCAGTACTTC. Translating gives CASSKRGPDYEQYF.

V and J are TRBV6-2 or TRBV6-3 and TRBJ1-6; TRBD1 might be the D (5 bases). Trimming shortened V by 6 bases and J by 6 bases, and 15 bases separated the two germline ends. CDR3 length equals 15 residues. Germline lookup yields CDR1 MNHEY and CDR2 SVGEGT. Here the CDR3 DNA reads TGTGCCAGCAGATCCGGGGCGCCGCTTAATTCACCCCTCCACTTT. Amino acids: CASRSGAPLNSPLHF.

V is TRBV20-1 and J is TRBJ2-7; perhaps TRBD2 as D (5 bases). CDR3 size: 13 residues. Germline CDR1 DFQATT, CDR2 SNEGSKA (reference sequence). With 5 bases removed from V and 3 bases from J, the gap between germline ends came to 14 bases. The CDR3 is CSAFGDGSYEQYF. For the CDR3, the DNA is TGCAGTGCTTTCGGGGATGGGAGCTACGAGCAGTACTTC.

The chain links TRBV11-2 to TRBJ2-1; 9 nucleotides align to TRBD1. Trimming removed 5 bases from V and 0 bases from J; junction bases left unmatched: 5. CDR1 is SGHAT, CDR2 FQNNGV, per germline. There are 16 residues in the CDR3. CDR3 in amino acids: CASSRQGVFSYNEQFF. CDR3 sequence (DNA): TGTGCCAGCAGCCGACAGGGGGTTTTCTCCTACAATGAGCAGTTCTTC.

V and J are TRBV25-1 and TRBJ1-2, with 8 positions matching TRBD1. The V segment lost 8 bases and the J segment 5 bases; nucleotides outside the gene matches: 7. Germline lookup yields CDR1 MGHDK and CDR2 SYGVNS. The CDR3 is 13 residues long. The CDR3 DNA reads TGTGCCAGCCAAGACAGGGGAGGTTATGGCTACACCTTC. It codes for CASQDRGGYGYTF.

The chain is built from TRBV28 and TRBJ2-1; D is perhaps TRBD1 (6 bases). Germline loops: CDR1 MDHEN, CDR2 SYDVKM. Trimming took off 4 bases at V and 16 bases at J, with 20 bases between the two ends. CDR3 size: 13 residues. In nucleotides, the CDR3 is TGTGCCAGCAGTTATCTAGTTGAGGGGGTAGACTTCTTC. Its translation is CASSYLVEGVDFF. Complete variable domain (other parts from reference TRBV28 and TRBJ2-1): DVKVTQSSRYLVKRTGEKVFLECVQDMDHENMFWYRQDPGLGLRLIYFSYDVKMKEKGDIPEGYSVSREKKERFSLILESASTNQTSMYLCASSYLVEGVDFFGPGTRLTVL.